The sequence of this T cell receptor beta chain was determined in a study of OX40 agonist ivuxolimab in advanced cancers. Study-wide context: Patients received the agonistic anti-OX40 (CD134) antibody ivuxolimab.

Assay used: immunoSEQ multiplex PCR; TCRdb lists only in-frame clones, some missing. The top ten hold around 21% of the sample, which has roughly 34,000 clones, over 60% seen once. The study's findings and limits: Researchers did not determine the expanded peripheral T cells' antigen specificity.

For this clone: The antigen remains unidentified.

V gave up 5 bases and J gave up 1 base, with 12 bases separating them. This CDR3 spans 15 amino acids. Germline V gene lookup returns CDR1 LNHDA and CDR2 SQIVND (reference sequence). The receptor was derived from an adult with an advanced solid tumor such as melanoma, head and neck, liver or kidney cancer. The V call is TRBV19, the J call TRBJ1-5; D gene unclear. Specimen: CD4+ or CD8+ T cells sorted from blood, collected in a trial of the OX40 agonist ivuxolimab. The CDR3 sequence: CASSQRENSNQPQHF. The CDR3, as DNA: TGTGCCAGTAGTCAGAGGGAGAACAGCAATCAGCCCCAGCATTTT.